The T cell receptor (beta chain) described here comes from a study of cytomegalovirus exposure and HLA in healthy donors. In its sample, this clone was seen once. 60 Vbeta and 13 Jbeta primers were used in PCR. The method was immunoSEQ multiplex PCR; TCRdb's version includes in-frame clones alone and lacks a portion of them. In the table there are about 96,000 clones, around 60% of which are singletons. Input material: PBMCs. The receptor comes from a man aged 55 to 69 in good health and CMV-seronegative.

The chain's CDR3 is CAWSVLAGPYNEQFF. CDR3 DNA: TGTGCCTGGAGTGTACTAGCGGGGCCTTACAATGAGCAGTTCTTC. The chain joins TRBV30 to TRBJ2-1; 10 bases are a match to TRBD2. The CDR3 is 15 amino acids. The V segment lost 0 bases and the J segment 4 bases; nucleotides outside the gene matches: 3. Germline assignment: CDR1 GTSNPN and CDR2 SVGIG (reference sequence).